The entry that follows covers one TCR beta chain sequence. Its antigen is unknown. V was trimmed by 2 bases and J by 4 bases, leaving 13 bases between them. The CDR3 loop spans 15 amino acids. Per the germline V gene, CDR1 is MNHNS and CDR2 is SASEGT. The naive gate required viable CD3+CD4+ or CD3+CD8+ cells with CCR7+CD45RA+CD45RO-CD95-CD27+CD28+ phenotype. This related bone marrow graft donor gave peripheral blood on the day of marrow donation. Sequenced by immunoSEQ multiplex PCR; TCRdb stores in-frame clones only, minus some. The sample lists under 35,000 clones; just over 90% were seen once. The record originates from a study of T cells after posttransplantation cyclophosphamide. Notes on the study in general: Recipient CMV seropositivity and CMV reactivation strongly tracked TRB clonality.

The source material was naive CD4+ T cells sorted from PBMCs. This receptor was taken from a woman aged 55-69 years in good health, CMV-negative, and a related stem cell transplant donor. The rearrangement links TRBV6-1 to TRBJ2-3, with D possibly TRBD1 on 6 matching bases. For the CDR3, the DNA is TGTGCCAGCAGTGAACCTCAGGGGCGGGCAGATACGCAGTATTTT. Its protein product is CASSEPQGRADTQYF.